The rows below give T cell receptor beta chains drawn from one sample of a study of OX40 agonist ivuxolimab in advanced cancers. Sequencing was performed with immunoSEQ multiplex PCR; in TCRdb, only in-frame clones are kept and a portion is missing. The table lists roughly 75,000 clones, 86% of them singletons. Sequencing used CD4+ or CD8+ T cells sorted from blood, obtained in a trial of the OX40 agonist ivuxolimab. These receptors originate from an adult with an advanced solid tumor such as melanoma, head and neck, liver or kidney cancer. Both conserved end residues are part of each CDR3.

CDR3aa,j_gene,v_gene
CASSIGALGYALGHEDYGYTF,TRBJ1-2,TRBV19
CASSLALGQGLYSPLHF,TRBJ1-6,TRBV5-1
CASSVATRVGGEKLFF,TRBJ1-4,TRBV9
CASSEGWLAGGSGELFF,TRBJ2-2,TRBV6-1
CASSPQETQYF,TRBJ2-5,TRBV9
CASSVAGQGVDTEAFF,TRBJ1-1,TRBV9
CASSEGLAVGKLFF,TRBJ1-4,TRBV2
CASSLGLAGGNNEQFF,TRBJ2-1,TRBV5-1
CASSRGTGGQETQYF,TRBJ2-5,TRBV18
CAWSEGTVPYEQYF,TRBJ2-7,TRBV30
CASSWTVGYGYTF,TRBJ1-2,TRBV6-5
CATSIDRGYNEQFF,TRBJ2-1,TRBV15
CASSGNTGIDYGYTF,TRBJ1-2,TRBV28
CASSLVRGSGNTIYF,TRBJ1-3,TRBV5-6